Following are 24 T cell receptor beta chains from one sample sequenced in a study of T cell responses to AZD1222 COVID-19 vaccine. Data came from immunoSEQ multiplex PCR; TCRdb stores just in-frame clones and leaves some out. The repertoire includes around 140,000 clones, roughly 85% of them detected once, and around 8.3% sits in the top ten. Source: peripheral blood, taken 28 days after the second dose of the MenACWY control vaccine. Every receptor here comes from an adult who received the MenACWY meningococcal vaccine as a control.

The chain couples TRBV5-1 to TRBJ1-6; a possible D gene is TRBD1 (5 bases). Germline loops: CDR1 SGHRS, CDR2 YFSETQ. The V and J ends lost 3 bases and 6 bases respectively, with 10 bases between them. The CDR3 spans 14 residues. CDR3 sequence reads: CASSSGLINSPLHF. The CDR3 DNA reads TGCGCCAGCAGCTCGGGACTCATTAATTCACCCCTCCACTTT.

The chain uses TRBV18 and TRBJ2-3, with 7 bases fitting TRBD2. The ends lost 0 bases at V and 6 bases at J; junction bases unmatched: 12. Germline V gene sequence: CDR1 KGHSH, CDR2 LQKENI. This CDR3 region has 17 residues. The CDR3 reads CASSPPRPTREGDTQYF. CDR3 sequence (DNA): TGTGCCAGCTCACCACCTAGGCCGACCAGGGAGGGGGATACGCAGTATTTT.

CDR3 nucleotides: TGTGCCAGCAGCTTACCCCCCGGGGTAGAGACCCAGTACTTC. It encodes CASSLPPGVETQYF. V and J are TRBV7-8 and TRBJ2-5; the D gene is possibly TRBD2 (5 bases). Germline values: CDR1 SGHVS, CDR2 FQNEAQ. V gave up 2 bases and J gave up 4 bases, with 11 bases separating them. The CDR3 contains 14 residues. Full variable domain (missing parts from reference TRBV7-8 and TRBJ2-5): GAGVSQSPRYKVAKRGQDVALRCDPISGHVSLFWYQQALGQGPEFLTYFQNEAQLDKSGLPSDRFFAERPEGSVSTLKIQRTQQEDSAVYLCASSLPPGVETQYFGPGTRLLVL.

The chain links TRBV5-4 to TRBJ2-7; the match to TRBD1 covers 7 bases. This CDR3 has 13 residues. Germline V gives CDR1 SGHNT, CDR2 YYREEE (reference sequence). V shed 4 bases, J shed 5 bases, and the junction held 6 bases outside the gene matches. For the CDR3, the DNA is TGTGCCAGCAGCCAGGGACAGAATCACGAGCAGTACTTC. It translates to CASSQGQNHEQYF. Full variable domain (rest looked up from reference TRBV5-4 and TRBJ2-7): ETGVTQSPTHLIKTRGQQVTLRCSSQSGHNTVSWYQQALGQGPQFIFQYYREEENGRGNFPPRFSGLQFPNYSSELNVNALELDDSALYLCASSQGQNHEQYFGPGTRLTVT.

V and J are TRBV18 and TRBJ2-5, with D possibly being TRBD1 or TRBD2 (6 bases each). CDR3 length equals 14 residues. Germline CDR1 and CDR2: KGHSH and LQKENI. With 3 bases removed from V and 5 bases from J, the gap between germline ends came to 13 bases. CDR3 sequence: CASSPGGPGETQYF. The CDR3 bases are TGTGCCAGCTCACCCGGGGGCCCAGGGGAGACCCAGTACTTC.

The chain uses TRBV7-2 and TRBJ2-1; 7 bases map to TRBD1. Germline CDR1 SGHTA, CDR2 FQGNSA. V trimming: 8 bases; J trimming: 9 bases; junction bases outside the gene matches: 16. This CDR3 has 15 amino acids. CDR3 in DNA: TGTGCCAGCGTACTTCCAGGGGGTATACGTGGTGAGCAGTTCTTC. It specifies CASVLPGGIRGEQFF.

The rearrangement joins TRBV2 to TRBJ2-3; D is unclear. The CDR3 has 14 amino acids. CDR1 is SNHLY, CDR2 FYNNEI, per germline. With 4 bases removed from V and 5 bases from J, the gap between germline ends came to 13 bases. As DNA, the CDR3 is TGTGCCAGCAGTGGCTCTTCCCGACGAGATACGCAGTATTTT. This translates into CASSGSSRRDTQYF.

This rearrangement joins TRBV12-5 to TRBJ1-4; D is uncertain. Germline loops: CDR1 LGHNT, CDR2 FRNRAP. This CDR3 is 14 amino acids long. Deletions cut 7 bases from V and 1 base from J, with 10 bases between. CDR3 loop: CASALGRTNEKLFF. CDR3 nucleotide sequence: TGTGCTAGTGCCCTGGGAAGAACTAATGAAAAACTGTTTTTT. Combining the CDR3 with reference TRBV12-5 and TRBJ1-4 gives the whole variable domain DARVTQTPRHKVTEMGQEVTMRCQPILGHNTVFWYRQTMMQGLELLAYFRNRAPLDDSGMPKDRFSAEMPDATLATLKIQPSEPRDSAVYFCASALGRTNEKLFFGSGTQLSVL.

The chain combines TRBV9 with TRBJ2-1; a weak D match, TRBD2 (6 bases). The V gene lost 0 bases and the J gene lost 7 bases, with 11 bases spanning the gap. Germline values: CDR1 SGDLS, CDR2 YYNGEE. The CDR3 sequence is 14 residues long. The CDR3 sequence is CASSVVGRENEQFF. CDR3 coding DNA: TGTGCCAGCAGCGTAGTCGGGAGAGAGAATGAGCAGTTCTTC.

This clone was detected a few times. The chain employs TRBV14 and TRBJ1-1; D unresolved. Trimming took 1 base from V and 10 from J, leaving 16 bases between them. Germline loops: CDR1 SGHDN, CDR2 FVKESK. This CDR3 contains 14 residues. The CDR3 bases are TGTGCCAGCAGCCAAGGAATGAGACCCTCGGGAGCTTTCTTT. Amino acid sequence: CASSQGMRPSGAFF.

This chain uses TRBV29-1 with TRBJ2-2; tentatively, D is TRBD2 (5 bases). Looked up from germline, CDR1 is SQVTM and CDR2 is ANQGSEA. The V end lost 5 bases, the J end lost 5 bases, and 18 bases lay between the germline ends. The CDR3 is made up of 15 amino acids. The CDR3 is CSVQIGGRPTGELFF. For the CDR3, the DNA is TGCAGCGTTCAGATAGGAGGTAGACCAACCGGGGAGCTGTTTTTT.

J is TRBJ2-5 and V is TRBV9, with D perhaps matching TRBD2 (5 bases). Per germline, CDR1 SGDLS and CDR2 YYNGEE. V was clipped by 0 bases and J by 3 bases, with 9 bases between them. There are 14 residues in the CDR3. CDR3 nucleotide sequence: TGTGCCAGCAGCGTAGGGCGGGCCGAAGAGACCCAGTACTTC. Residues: CASSVGRAEETQYF.

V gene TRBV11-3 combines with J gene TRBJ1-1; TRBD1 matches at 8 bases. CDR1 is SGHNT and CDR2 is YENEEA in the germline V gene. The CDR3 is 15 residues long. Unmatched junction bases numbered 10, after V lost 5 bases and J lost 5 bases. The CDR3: CASSLQTGVGTEAFF. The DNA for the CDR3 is TGTGCCAGCAGCCTACAGACAGGGGTGGGGACTGAAGCTTTCTTT.

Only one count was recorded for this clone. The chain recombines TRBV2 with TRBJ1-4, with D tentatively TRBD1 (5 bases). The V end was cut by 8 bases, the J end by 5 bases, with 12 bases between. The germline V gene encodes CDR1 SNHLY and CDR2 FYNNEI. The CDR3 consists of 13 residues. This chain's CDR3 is CASSPGGNEKLFF. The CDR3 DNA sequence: TGTGCCAGCTCCCCGGGGGGGAATGAAAAACTGTTTTTT.

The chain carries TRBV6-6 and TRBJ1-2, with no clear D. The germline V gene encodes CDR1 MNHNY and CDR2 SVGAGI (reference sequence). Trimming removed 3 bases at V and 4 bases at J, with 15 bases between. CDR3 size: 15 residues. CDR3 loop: CASSYGLGGSYGYTF. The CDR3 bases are TGTGCCAGCAGTTATGGATTAGGAGGCTCCTATGGCTACACCTTC.

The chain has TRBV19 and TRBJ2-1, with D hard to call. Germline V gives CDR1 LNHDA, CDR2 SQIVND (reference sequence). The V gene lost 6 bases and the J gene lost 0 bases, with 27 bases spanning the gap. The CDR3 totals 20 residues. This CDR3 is CASRNEDGRATLSSYNEQFF. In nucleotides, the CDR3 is TGTGCCAGTAGGAATGAGGACGGTCGGGCAACACTTAGCTCCTACAATGAGCAGTTCTTC.

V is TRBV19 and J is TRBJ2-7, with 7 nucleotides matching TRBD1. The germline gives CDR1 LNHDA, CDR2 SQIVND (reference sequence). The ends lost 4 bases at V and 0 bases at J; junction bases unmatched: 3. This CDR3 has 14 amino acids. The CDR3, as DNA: TGTGCCAGTAGTAAGGGGACAGTCTCCTACGAGCAGTACTTC. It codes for CASSKGTVSYEQYF.

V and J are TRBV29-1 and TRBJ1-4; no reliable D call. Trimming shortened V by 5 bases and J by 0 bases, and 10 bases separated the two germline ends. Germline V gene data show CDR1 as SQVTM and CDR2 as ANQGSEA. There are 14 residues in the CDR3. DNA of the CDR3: TGCAGCGTTCTTGGACCTACAACTAATGAAAAACTGTTTTTT. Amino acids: CSVLGPTTNEKLFF.

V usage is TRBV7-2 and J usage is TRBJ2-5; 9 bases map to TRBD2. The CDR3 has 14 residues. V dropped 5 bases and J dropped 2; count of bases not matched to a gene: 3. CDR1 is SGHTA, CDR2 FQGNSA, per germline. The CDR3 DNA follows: TGTGCCAGCAGCCGCGGGGGGGGTCAAGAGACCCAGTACTTC. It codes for CASSRGGGQETQYF. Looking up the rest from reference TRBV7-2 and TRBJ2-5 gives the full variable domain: GAGVSQSPSNKVTEKGKDVELRCDPISGHTALYWYRQSLGQGLEFLIYFQGNSAPDKSGLPSDRFSAERTGGSVSTLTIQRTQQEDSAVYLCASSRGGGQETQYFGPGTRLLVL.

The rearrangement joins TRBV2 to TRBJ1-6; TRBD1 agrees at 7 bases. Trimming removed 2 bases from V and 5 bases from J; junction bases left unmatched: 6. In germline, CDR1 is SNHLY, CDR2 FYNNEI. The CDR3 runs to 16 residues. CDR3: CASSERQGLNNSPLHF. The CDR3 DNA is TGTGCCAGCAGTGAAAGACAGGGTTTGAATAATTCACCCCTCCACTTT.

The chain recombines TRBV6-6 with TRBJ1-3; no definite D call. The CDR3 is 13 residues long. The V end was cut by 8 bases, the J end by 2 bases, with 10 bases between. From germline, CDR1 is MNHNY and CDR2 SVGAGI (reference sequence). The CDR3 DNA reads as TGTGCCAGCCGCGATCCGGCTGGAAACACCATATATTTT. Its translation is CASRDPAGNTIYF.

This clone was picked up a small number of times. In DNA form, the CDR3 reads TGTGCCAGCAGCTTAGACGGTGGGGACGAGCAGTACTTC. Translating gives CASSLDGGDEQYF. The J gene is TRBJ2-7, the V gene TRBV7-9; no definite D call. Germline assignment: CDR1 SEHNR and CDR2 FQNEAQ (reference sequence). The V and J ends lost 1 base and 5 bases respectively, with 9 bases between them. The CDR3 has 13 residues. The full variable domain, with the rest looked up from reference TRBV7-9 and TRBJ2-7, is DTGVSQNPRHKITKRGQNVTFRCDPISEHNRLYWYRQTLGQGPEFLTYFQNEAQLEKSRLLSDRFSAERPKGSFSTLEIQRTEQGDSAMYLCASSLDGGDEQYFGPGTRLTVT.

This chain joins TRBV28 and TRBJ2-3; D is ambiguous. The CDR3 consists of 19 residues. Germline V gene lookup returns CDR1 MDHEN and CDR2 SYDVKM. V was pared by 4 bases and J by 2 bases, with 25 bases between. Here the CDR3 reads CASSCTGYVGCELTDTQYF. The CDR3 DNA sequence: TGTGCCAGCAGTTGCACTGGTTATGTGGGGTGCGAACTCACAGATACGCAGTATTTT.

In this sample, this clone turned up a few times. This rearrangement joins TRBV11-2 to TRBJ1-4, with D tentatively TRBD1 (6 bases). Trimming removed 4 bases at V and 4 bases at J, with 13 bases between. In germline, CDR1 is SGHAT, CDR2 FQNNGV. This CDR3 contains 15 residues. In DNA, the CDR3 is TGTGCCAGCAGCTGGGGGCGCGGGGGTAATGAAAAACTGTTTTTT. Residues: CASSWGRGGNEKLFF.